The entry below describes one T cell receptor beta chain. In the authors' methods: Reference gene primer amplification in the assay estimated nucleated cell counts. TCRdb's table, derived via immunoSEQ multiplex PCR, lists solely in-frame clones and lacks some. V and J calls and clone size are as listed in that table; D and trimming were resolved from the DNA. Here the sample spans around 310,000 clones, roughly 90% being singletons. The data stem from a study of blood T cell repertoires in COVID-19. The germline CDR1 and CDR2 sequences are LNHDA and SQIVND (reference sequence). Trimming took 5 bases from V and 8 from J, leaving 16 bases between them. This CDR3 contains 14 residues.

The chain links TRBV19 to TRBJ2-1, with TRBD2 as a possible D gene (6 bases). The sample consisted of peripheral blood. The receptor was isolated from a woman aged 40 to 50 with COVID-19, enrolled during active disease. Here the CDR3 reads CASSWGLLTDEQFF. The DNA for the CDR3 is TGTGCCAGTAGTTGGGGACTCCTTACGGATGAGCAGTTCTTC. The entire variable domain, with the rest obtained from reference TRBV19 and TRBJ2-1, is as follows: DGGITQSPKYLFRKEGQNVTLSCEQNLNHDAMYWYRQDPGQGLRLIYYSQIVNDFQKGDIAEGYSVSREKKESFPLTVTSAQKNPTAFYLCASSWGLLTDEQFFGPGTRLTVL.